This passage covers 9 T cell receptor beta chains from one sample sequenced in a study of blood T cell repertoires in COVID-19 (dated by TCRdb to 2020 to 2022). Library preparation used the immunoSEQ multiplex PCR assay. Drawn from immuneACCESS, this table holds only the in-frame rearrangements with V and J called that TCRdb kept. Clones are partly lost; checked studies trace under half to an unresolved V gene and leave the rest unexplained. Within this sample are about 200,000 clones, with roughly 86% of them counted one time only. Jointly, the top ten make up about 1.6% of the sample. The material sequenced was peripheral blood. All receptors derive from a man between 18 and 29 years old with active or convalescent COVID-19.

The chain combines TRBV19 with TRBJ1-2, with unresolved D. Germline V gives CDR1 LNHDA, CDR2 SQIVND (reference sequence). This CDR3 has 16 amino acids. Trimming took 6 bases from V and 4 from J, leaving 21 bases between them. As DNA, the CDR3 is TGTGCCAGTAGCATTGGACCCCCCAGCGGCACCTATGGCTACACCTTC. Amino acids: CASSIGPPSGTYGYTF.

This clone was found once. The V call is TRBV11-3, the J call TRBJ2-2, with 9 positions matching TRBD1. With V trimmed by 4 bases and J by 5 bases, 2 bases remained unmatched. Germline lookup yields CDR1 SGHNT and CDR2 YENEEA. The CDR3 contains 14 residues. The CDR3 loop is CASSSGTGTGELFF. The CDR3 DNA follows: TGTGCCAGCAGCTCCGGGACAGGGACCGGGGAGCTGTTTTTT.

This chain joins TRBV5-5 and TRBJ1-4; a possible D gene is TRBD1 (6 bases). The germline gives CDR1 SGHKS, CDR2 YYEKEE (reference sequence). V was pared by 0 bases and J by 1 base, with 10 bases between. The CDR3 covers 16 residues. The CDR3 reads CASSLGGQQTNEKLFF. The CDR3, as DNA: TGTGCCAGCAGCTTGGGGGGGCAGCAAACTAATGAAAAACTGTTTTTT.

The chain has TRBV5-1 and TRBJ2-5; D perhaps matches TRBD2 (6 bases). The V gene lost 3 bases and the J gene lost 1 base, with 16 bases spanning the gap. The CDR3 is 16 residues long. Germline V gives CDR1 SGHRS, CDR2 YFSETQ. CDR3 residues: CASSSGGSGVQETQYF. The CDR3 DNA reads as TGCGCCAGCAGCTCCGGGGGAAGTGGGGTCCAAGAGACCCAGTACTTC.

This clone was found once. The chain links TRBV3-1 (or the pseudogene TRBV3-2) to TRBJ1-2; 11 nucleotides align to TRBD1. This CDR3 spans 16 amino acids. Germline assignment: CDR1 LGHDT and CDR2 YNNKEL (reference sequence). Trimming took 1 base from V and 6 from J; bases not matched to a gene: 7. The CDR3 DNA reads as TGTGCCAGCAGCCAAGTTCCGGGACAGGGGGAGGATGGCTACACCTTC. It is translated as CASSQVPGQGEDGYTF.

This chain links TRBV10-3 with TRBJ1-6; 7 nucleotides line up with TRBD1. The germline CDR1 and CDR2 sequences are ENHRY and SYGVKD. The CDR3 loop spans 15 amino acids. With 9 bases clipped from V and 4 bases from J, the junction kept 9 bases outside the gene matches. DNA for the CDR3: TGTGCCATTGGTGGCGGACAGGCATATAATTCACCCCTCCACTTT. Its translation: CAIGGGQAYNSPLHF.

CDR3: CASSLGQGARGYTF. CDR3 nucleotide sequence: TGTGCCAGCAGTCTAGGACAGGGGGCGAGAGGCTACACCTTC. The V call is TRBV6-6, the J call TRBJ1-2, with TRBD1 identical over 11 bases. The CDR3 spans 14 residues. V gave up 5 bases and J gave up 8 bases; unmatched junction bases: 7. In germline, CDR1 is MNHNY, CDR2 SVGAGI (reference sequence).

This chain joins TRBV27 and TRBJ2-7; 8 bases line up with TRBD1. Germline values: CDR1 MNHEY, CDR2 SMNVEV (reference sequence). The CDR3 contains 14 residues. Trimming at V came to 6 bases and at J to 4 bases, leaving 8 bases not matched to a gene. The CDR3 nucleotides read TGTGCCAGCAGGCCAGGACAGGGACCATACGAGCAGTACTTC. It specifies CASRPGQGPYEQYF.

The chain uses TRBV5-4 and TRBJ2-5; 7 bases line up with TRBD2. V was clipped by 4 bases and J by 4 bases; unmatched bases: 13. This CDR3 is 16 amino acids long. CDR1 and CDR2 (germline): SGHNT, YYREEE (reference sequence). Here the CDR3 DNA reads TGTGCCAGCAGCCCCGACTCGCGGGGGAGGCGAGAGACCCAGTACTTC. It is translated as CASSPDSRGRRETQYF.